The 22 T cell receptor beta chains listed next were all sequenced from one sample in a study of CD8+ T cells in alopecia areata. Extracted RNA was reverse transcribed into cDNA, the sequencing template. Assay used: immunoSEQ multiplex PCR; TCRdb lists only in-frame clones, some missing. The table lists about 150,000 clones, around 55% of them singletons, with more than 4.5% in the top ten. What was sequenced was CD4+ T cells sorted from blood. These receptors were obtained from a human donor in good health.

There are a few counts of this clone. V is TRBV4-2 and J is TRBJ2-5, with D possibly TRBD1 on 7 matching bases. Germline V gene lookup returns CDR1 LGHNA and CDR2 YNFKEQ. The CDR3 is made up of 15 amino acids. Deletions cut 0 bases from V and 5 bases from J, with 13 bases between. The CDR3 loop reads CASSQENRGGETQYF. The CDR3 bases are TGTGCCAGCAGCCAAGAGAACAGGGGAGGCGAGACCCAGTACTTC.

V and J are TRBV4-1 and TRBJ1-4, with D uncertain. CDR3 length equals 15 residues. Trimming removed 1 base from V and 0 bases from J, with 6 bases in between. Germline V gene lookup returns CDR1 MGHRA and CDR2 YSYEKL. The CDR3 nucleotides read TGCGCCAGCAGCCAAGGCCGAACAACTAATGAAAAACTGTTTTTT. The encoded protein is CASSQGRTTNEKLFF.

V is TRBV2 and J is TRBJ1-2, with 7 nucleotides matching TRBD1. Trimming cost V 5 bases and J 5 bases; bases outside gene matches: 2. CDR3 length: 12 amino acids. In germline, CDR1 is SNHLY, CDR2 FYNNEI. The CDR3 nucleotides read TGTGCCAGCAGTCAGACAGGGTATGGCTACACCTTC. This gives the protein CASSQTGYGYTF.

CDR3 protein: CASSLVVVGDEQYF. The CDR3 nucleotides read TGCGCCAGCAGCTTGGTAGTGGTTGGCGACGAGCAGTACTTC. The chain has TRBV5-1 and TRBJ2-7, with D hard to call. V lost 0 bases and J lost 5, with 12 bases in between. This CDR3 is built from 14 residues. Germline V lookup: CDR1 SGHRS, CDR2 YFSETQ.

V is TRBV18 and J is TRBJ2-3, with a possible D match to TRBD1 (7 bases). Per the germline V gene, CDR1 is KGHSH and CDR2 is LQKENI. The CDR3 contains 15 residues. V was shortened by 3 bases and J by 2 bases, with 12 bases between the two germline ends. Here the CDR3 DNA reads TGTGCCAGCTCACCTGGAGGGGGCTACACAGATACGCAGTATTTT. It translates to CASSPGGGYTDTQYF.

The V gene is TRBV10-1, the J gene TRBJ2-5; D gene uncertain. Per the germline V gene, CDR1 is WNHNN and CDR2 is SYGVQD (reference sequence). The V end lost 0 bases, the J end lost 3 bases, and 5 bases lay between the germline ends. CDR3 size: 13 residues. The CDR3 sequence is CASSESGKETQYF. CDR3 in DNA: TGCGCCAGCAGTGAGTCGGGCAAAGAGACCCAGTACTTC.

This sequence joins TRBV6-6 and TRBJ2-1; D call uncertain. Germline lookup yields CDR1 MNHNY and CDR2 SVGAGI (reference sequence). The CDR3 runs 14 residues. The ends were cut back, 6 bases at V and 6 bases at J, with 15 bases in the middle. CDR3 region: CASSHISSGNEQFF. The DNA of the CDR3 is TGTGCCAGCAGCCACATTTCCTCCGGCAATGAGCAGTTCTTC.

V usage is TRBV11-2 and J usage is TRBJ2-2, with D possibly matching TRBD1 (5 bases). The V gene's germline CDR1 is SGHAT and CDR2 FQNNGV. Trimming stripped 5 bases from V and 2 bases from J, with 9 bases between. The CDR3 contains 14 residues. The CDR3 nucleotides are TGTGCCAGCAGCCGAACAGGAAACACCGGGGAGCTGTTTTTT. Its protein product is CASSRTGNTGELFF.

The chain links TRBV5-1 to TRBJ1-4; tentatively, D is TRBD1 (5 bases). Deletions cut 0 bases from V and 8 bases from J, with 11 bases between. The CDR3 spans 14 residues. CDR1 is SGHRS, CDR2 YFSETQ, per germline. CDR3 coding DNA: TGCGCCAGCAGCTTGGATTGGGGGAGCGAAAAACTGTTTTTT. It yields the protein CASSLDWGSEKLFF.

The chain couples TRBV19 to TRBJ2-6, with D possibly TRBD2 on 6 matching bases. The V end was cut by 5 bases, the J end by 1 base, with 18 bases between. The CDR3 spans 18 residues. From germline, CDR1 is LNHDA and CDR2 SQIVND (reference sequence). CDR3 DNA sequence: TGTGCCAGTAGTCCGTCAGGACGGGGGAAGTCTGGGGCCAACGTCCTGACTTTC. This sequence encodes CASSPSGRGKSGANVLTF.

The chain carries TRBV7-9 and TRBJ1-4, with unresolved D. The CDR3 spans 15 residues. Germline CDR1 and CDR2: SEHNR and FQNEAQ (reference sequence). V was cut by 2 bases and J by 0 bases, with 7 bases left in between. CDR3 protein: CASSLRLTTNEKLFF. The CDR3, as DNA: TGTGCCAGCAGCTTAAGGTTAACAACTAATGAAAAACTGTTTTTT.

The V call is TRBV29-1, the J call TRBJ2-7; no definite D call. The CDR3 runs 12 residues. Germline lookup yields CDR1 SQVTM and CDR2 ANQGSEA. V lost 4 bases and J 3 bases, leaving 10 bases between the germline ends. The CDR3 bases are TGCAGCGTTGCCGGGCCGAGCTACGAGCAGTACTTC. Its translation: CSVAGPSYEQYF.

The CDR3 loop is CSVGTSGNYNEQFF. DNA for the CDR3: TGCAGCGTGGGGACTAGCGGGAACTACAATGAGCAGTTCTTC. This chain joins TRBV29-1 and TRBJ2-1; 13 nucleotides match TRBD2. Germline-derived CDR1 and CDR2 are SQVTM and ANQGSEA. The CDR3 is 14 amino acids. Trimming at V came to 6 bases and at J to 3 bases, leaving 2 bases not matched to a gene.

To note about this clone: At the DNA level, this CDR3 is encoded by other sequences in the same sample as well. The DNA of the CDR3 is TGTGCCAGCAGCGTAGGGGAAGAGACCCAGTACTTC. Amino acid sequence: CASSVGEETQYF. The chain has TRBV9 and TRBJ2-5; D is uncertain. The germline V gene encodes CDR1 SGDLS and CDR2 YYNGEE. The germline V and J ends were trimmed by 0 bases and 3 bases, with 3 bases remaining between them. This CDR3 contains 12 residues.

This chain connects TRBV28 to TRBJ2-7; D uncertain. In germline, CDR1 is MDHEN, CDR2 SYDVKM. The V end was cut by 7 bases, the J end by 5 bases, with 15 bases between. CDR3 length: 13 amino acids. CDR3 coding DNA: TGTGCCAGCACCACTATCGCCGTCCACGAGCAGTACTTC. The encoded protein is CASTTIAVHEQYF.

On this clone: This CDR3 is also generated by other DNA sequences in the sample. The chain has TRBV5-1 and TRBJ2-7; no reliable D call. CDR3 length: 13 residues. The germline CDR1 and CDR2 sequences are SGHRS and YFSETQ. The V end lost 2 bases, the J end lost 3 bases, and 9 bases lay between the germline ends. The CDR3 region is CASSLTGNYEQYF. CDR3 sequence (DNA): TGCGCCAGCAGCTTAACGGGTAACTACGAGCAGTACTTC.

The chain combines TRBV29-1 with TRBJ1-4; D uncertain. V lost 5 bases and J 7 bases, leaving 14 bases between the germline ends. Germline V gene data show CDR1 as SQVTM and CDR2 as ANQGSEA. The CDR3 runs to 13 residues. CDR3 DNA: TGCAGCGTTTCAGAGCGTACCGCTGAAAAACTGTTTTTT. Translated: CSVSERTAEKLFF. The whole variable domain, remainder taken from reference TRBV29-1 and TRBJ1-4, is SAVISQKPSRDICQRGTSLTIQCQVDSQVTMMFWYRQQPGQSLTLIATANQGSEATYESGFVIDKFPISRPNLTFSTLTVSNMSPEDSSIYLCSVSERTAEKLFFGSGTQLSVL.

This clone was counted a few times. The V gene is TRBV7-9, the J gene TRBJ2-7; D gene unclear. Germline loops: CDR1 SEHNR, CDR2 FQNEAQ (reference sequence). Trimming took 5 bases from V and 5 from J, leaving 10 bases between them. The CDR3 is 12 amino acids. CDR3: CASSATYHEQYF. DNA for the CDR3: TGTGCCAGCAGCGCCACGTACCACGAGCAGTACTTC.

The chain couples TRBV4-1 to TRBJ2-3; tentative D call: TRBD2 (5 bases). Trimming stripped 1 base from V and 5 bases from J, with 10 bases between. The CDR3 runs to 14 residues. Germline CDR1 and CDR2: MGHRA and YSYEKL. CDR3 protein: CASSQVGVGDTQYF. The CDR3 DNA reads as TGCGCCAGCAGCCAAGTGGGAGTTGGAGATACGCAGTATTTT.

This clone was detected a few times. This chain joins TRBV30 and TRBJ1-1; D gene uncertain. Trimming shortened V by 5 bases and J by 1 base, and 8 bases separated the two germline ends. The CDR3 is 12 residues long. Germline loops: CDR1 GTSNPN, CDR2 SVGIG (reference sequence). The CDR3 loop is CAWGRENTEAFF. The DNA of the CDR3 is TGTGCCTGGGGACGGGAGAACACTGAAGCTTTCTTT. Filled out from reference TRBV30 and TRBJ1-1, the complete variable domain reads SQTIHQWPATLVQPVGSPLSLECTVEGTSNPNLYWYRQAAGRGLQLLFYSVGIGQISSEVPQNLSASRPQDRQFILSSKKLLLSDSGFYLCAWGRENTEAFFGQGTRLTVV.

The V gene is TRBV27, the J gene TRBJ2-7, with unresolved D. CDR1 is MNHEY and CDR2 is SMNVEV in the germline V gene (reference sequence). CDR3 length equals 12 residues. V gave up 7 bases and J gave up 4 bases, with 11 bases separating them. CDR3 in amino acids: CASNWPKYEQYF. The CDR3 coding sequence is TGTGCCAGCAATTGGCCCAAGTACGAGCAGTACTTC.

The V gene is TRBV2, the J gene TRBJ2-7; no firm D call. The CDR3 is 12 amino acids. V was trimmed by 2 bases and J by 13 bases, leaving 15 bases between them. Germline CDR1 is SNHLY and CDR2 is FYNNEI. CDR3 in amino acids: CASSENGTPRYF. The CDR3 nucleotides read TGTGCCAGCAGTGAAAATGGTACTCCTCGCTACTTC.